This T cell receptor beta chain comes out of a study of T-cell memory formation after mild COVID-19. This clonotype was observed a handful of times. After 5'RACE with constant-segment primers, TCR alpha and TCR beta cDNA libraries carrying sample barcodes and UMIs were obtained. Using its own MiXCR run on the 5' RACE reads, TCRdb lists one record per CDR3 protein. Altogether about 140,000 distinct CDR3 sequences are present, around 15% being singletons, with the ten largest covering about 27%. This TCR came from an adult woman who had mild COVID-19 (a few samples of this study predate the infection). Cell type and time point are not known. What was sequenced was PBMCs or a T cell subset sorted from them (not recorded which).

CDR3 residues: CASSETTSTDTQYF. The CDR3 DNA sequence: TGTGCCAGCAGTGAAACTACTAGCACAGATACGCAGTATTTT. V and J are TRBV2 and TRBJ2-3; D remains unclear. CDR3 length: 14 residues. V lost 2 bases, J lost 0 bases, and 6 bases lay in between. Germline V gene data show CDR1 as SNHLY and CDR2 as FYNNEI.